This T cell receptor (beta chain) came from a study of PD-L1 blockade in urothelial cancer. Across the study: Patients' atezolizumab regimen, 1,200 mg intravenously every 3 weeks, began around 2014. Male sex and bladder-origin urothelial cancer characterized about 85% of the roughly 29 patients. Peripheral blood specimens exhibited a median yield of around 130,000 T cells.

V was pared by 0 bases and J by 7 bases, with 2 bases of the junction left unmatched. The CDR3 spans 15 residues. The germline CDR1 and CDR2 sequences are SGHNT and YENEEA. Study results and limitations: Below-median TCR clonality that was measured in pretreatment blood predicted better survival.

TCRdb's copy holds only in-frame clones and misses some; the assay was immunoSEQ multiplex PCR. The sample contains about 15,000 clones, more than 75% of which appear only once. Regarding this clone: Its target is unknown.

The source material was PBMCs, sampled around atezolizumab (anti-PD-L1) treatment. The origin of this receptor is a man in his sixties or seventies with urothelial cancer. V and J are TRBV11-3 and TRBJ2-1; 11 bases are shared with TRBD1. The CDR3 nucleotides are TGTGCCAGCAGCTTAGACGGGACAGGGGGGAATGAGCAGTTCTTC. Protein: CASSLDGTGGNEQFF.